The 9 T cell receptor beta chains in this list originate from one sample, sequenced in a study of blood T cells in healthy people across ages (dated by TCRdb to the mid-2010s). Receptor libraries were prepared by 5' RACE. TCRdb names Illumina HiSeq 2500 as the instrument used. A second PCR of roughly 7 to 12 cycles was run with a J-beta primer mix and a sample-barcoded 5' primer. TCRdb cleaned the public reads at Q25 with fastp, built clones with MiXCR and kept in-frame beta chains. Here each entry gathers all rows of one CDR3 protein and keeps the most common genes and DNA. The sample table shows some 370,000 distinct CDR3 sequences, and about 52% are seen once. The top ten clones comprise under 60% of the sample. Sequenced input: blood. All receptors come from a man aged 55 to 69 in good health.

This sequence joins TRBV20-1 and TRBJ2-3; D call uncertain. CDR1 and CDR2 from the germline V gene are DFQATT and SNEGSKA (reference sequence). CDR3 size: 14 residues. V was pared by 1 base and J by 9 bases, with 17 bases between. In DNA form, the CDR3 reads TGCAGTGCTAGAGTAAACGAGGTGATAGAGACGCAGTATTTT. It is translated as CSARVNEVIETQYF.

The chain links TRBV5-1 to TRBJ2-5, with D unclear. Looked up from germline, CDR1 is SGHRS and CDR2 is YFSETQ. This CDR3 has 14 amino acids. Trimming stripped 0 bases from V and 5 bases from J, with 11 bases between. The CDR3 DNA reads TGCGCCAGCAGCTTGGCCATTACACAGGAGACCCAGTACTTC. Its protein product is CASSLAITQETQYF.

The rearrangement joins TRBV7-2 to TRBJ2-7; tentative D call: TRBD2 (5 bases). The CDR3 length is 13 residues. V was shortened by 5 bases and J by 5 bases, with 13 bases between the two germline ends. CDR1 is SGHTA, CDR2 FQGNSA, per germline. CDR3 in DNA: TGTGCCAGCAGCCCTGGCGGGCGCGACGAGCAGTACTTC. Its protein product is CASSPGGRDEQYF.

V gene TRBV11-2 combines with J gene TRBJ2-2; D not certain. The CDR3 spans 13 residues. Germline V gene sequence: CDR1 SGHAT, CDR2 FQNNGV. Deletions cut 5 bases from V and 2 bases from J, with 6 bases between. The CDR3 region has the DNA TGTGCCAGCAGCCTTATTAACACCGGGGAGCTGTTTTTT. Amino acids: CASSLINTGELFF.

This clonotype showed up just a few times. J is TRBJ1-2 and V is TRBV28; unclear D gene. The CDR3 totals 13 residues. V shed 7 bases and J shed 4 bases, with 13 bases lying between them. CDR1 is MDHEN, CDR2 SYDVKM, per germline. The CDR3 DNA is TGTGCCAGCACCCCCGGCGGAACCTATGGCTACACCTTC. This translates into CASTPGGTYGYTF.

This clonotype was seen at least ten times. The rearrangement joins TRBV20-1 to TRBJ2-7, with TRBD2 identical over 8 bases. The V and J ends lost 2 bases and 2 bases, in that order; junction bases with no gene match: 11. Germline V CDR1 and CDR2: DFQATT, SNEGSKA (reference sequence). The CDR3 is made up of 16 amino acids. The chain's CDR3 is CSARNQGSGTPYEQYF. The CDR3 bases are TGCAGTGCTAGAAACCAAGGTAGCGGGACCCCCTACGAGCAGTACTTC.

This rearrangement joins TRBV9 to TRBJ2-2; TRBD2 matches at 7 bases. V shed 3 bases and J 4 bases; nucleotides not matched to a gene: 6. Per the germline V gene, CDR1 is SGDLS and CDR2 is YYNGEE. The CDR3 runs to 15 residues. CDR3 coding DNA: TGTGCCAGCAGCGGACGCGGGAGCCTCACCGGGGAGCTGTTTTTT. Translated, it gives CASSGRGSLTGELFF.

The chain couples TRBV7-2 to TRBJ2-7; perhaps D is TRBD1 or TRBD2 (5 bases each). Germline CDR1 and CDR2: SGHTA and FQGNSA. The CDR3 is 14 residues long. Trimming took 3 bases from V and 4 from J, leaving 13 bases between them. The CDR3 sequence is CASSFYEGPYEQYF. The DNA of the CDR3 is TGTGCCAGCAGCTTCTACGAGGGACCTTACGAGCAGTACTTC. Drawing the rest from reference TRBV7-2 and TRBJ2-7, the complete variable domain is GAGVSQSPSNKVTEKGKDVELRCDPISGHTALYWYRQSLGQGLEFLIYFQGNSAPDKSGLPSDRFSAERTGGSVSTLTIQRTQQEDSAVYLCASSFYEGPYEQYFGPGTRLTVT.

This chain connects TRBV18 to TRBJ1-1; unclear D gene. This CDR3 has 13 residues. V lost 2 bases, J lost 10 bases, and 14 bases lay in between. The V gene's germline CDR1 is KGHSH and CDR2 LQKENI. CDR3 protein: CASSPFVADRAFF. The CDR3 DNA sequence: TGTGCCAGCTCACCATTTGTTGCCGACCGAGCTTTCTTT.